These T cell receptor beta chains were read from a single sample in a study of T cell repertoires in cytomegalovirus infection. TCRdb re-analysed the reads in MiXCR, keeping a single row per CDR3 protein. The table shows roughly 240,000 distinct CDR3 sequences, with approximately 7% occurring only once. The sample was PBMCs. These receptors were obtained from a human donor in good health (CMV status not recorded). Some clones in this sample may be carry-over from other donors' samples. Each CDR3 is given without its conserved first and last residue.

v_call	j_call	cdr3_aa
TRBV14	TRBJ1-4	ASRSRGSEKLF
TRBV7-2	TRBJ1-2	ASSPTGRSGYT
TRBV2	TRBJ1-1	ASGRQINF
TRBV6-2/TRBV6-3	TRBJ1-5	ASSPTGRGSQH
TRBV20-1	TRBJ2-3	SALSGGFTDTQY
TRBV6-2/TRBV6-3	TRBJ2-3	ASRDSPITDTQY
TRBV10-3	TRBJ2-2	AISDTAGELF
TRBV28	TRBJ1-1	ASSSRDRGMNTEAF
TRBV25-1	TRBJ2-7	ASSERLGGSYEQY
TRBV20-1	TRBJ2-3	SARVPPGGGLGTDTQY
TRBV7-2	TRBJ2-1	ASSPRDRGYNEQF
TRBV28	TRBJ1-6	ASSLWTVGNSPLH
TRBV23-1	TRBJ1-4	ASSQTRDRDAKLF
TRBV6-5	TRBJ2-1	ASRPPGSNEQF
TRBV24-1	TRBJ2-7	ATSEPDRAYEQY
TRBV2	TRBJ1-3	ARTGGALGNTIY
TRBV28	TRBJ1-4	ASSFRGRGRTNEKLF
TRBV2	TRBJ1-5	ASSEERVGGPQH
TRBV5-4	TRBJ1-2	ASSLEGPNYGYT
TRBV12-3/TRBV12-4	TRBJ2-2	ASSPRTGTGELF
TRBV9	TRBJ2-7	ASSIAGTSYEQY
TRBV5-1	TRBJ1-1	ASSSAGQGNTEAF
TRBV23-1	TRBJ2-2	ASSRISGGSPGDTGELF
TRBV28	TRBJ2-6	ASRGAGANVLT
TRBV6-2/TRBV6-3	TRBJ2-1	ASSYTRLQGDEQF
TRBV4-3	TRBJ1-2	ASSQEPTGVYGYT
TRBV6-5	TRBJ1-1	ASSYSGSNTEAF
TRBV20-1	TRBJ1-5	SAPPGQGNQPQH
TRBV29-1	TRBJ1-5	SVGGDQPQH
TRBV7-9	TRBJ2-7	ASSSETLGYEQY
TRBV10-3	TRBJ2-1	AISEGWTSGGAADEQF
TRBV2	TRBJ2-7	ASSENRGRGEQY
TRBV4-3	TRBJ1-2	ASSQAPSGGDYGYT
TRBV2	TRBJ1-1	ASSAGVNTEAF
TRBV7-2	TRBJ1-1	ASSPPILGTEAF
TRBV11-3	TRBJ2-5	ASSAAVADETQY
TRBV7-3	TRBJ2-6	ASSLTDLGPGANVLT
TRBV12-3/TRBV12-4	TRBJ1-2	ASSLSRAILDGYT
TRBV7-9	TRBJ1-2	ASSLERRYGYT
TRBV4-1	TRBJ2-7	ASSQEGQDARQY
TRBV12-3/TRBV12-4	TRBJ2-1	ASRGTSGGLSSYNEQF
TRBV10-3	TRBJ1-2	AISEGASYGYT
TRBV6-2/TRBV6-3	TRBJ1-2	ASGSGQGYGYT
TRBV28	TRBJ2-4	ASSGLLEGRAKNIQY
TRBV24-1	TRBJ2-2	ATTTGRLSTGELF
TRBV11-2	TRBJ1-2	ASSTSDREENGYT
TRBV28	TRBJ2-7	ASSFDRDLSYEQY
TRBV6-1	TRBJ2-1	ASSVADRGPSYNEQF
TRBV20-1	TRBJ1-5	SPPGTPNQPQH
TRBV20-1	TRBJ1-5	SAREQGGLGQPQH
TRBV5-1	TRBJ1-4	ASSLQGFNEKLF
TRBV11-2	TRBJ1-6	ASSLWGRGNSPLH
TRBV7-3	TRBJ1-1	ASSLGATYEAF
TRBV27	TRBJ1-1	ASSLTDNLGGNTEAF
TRBV7-6	TRBJ2-7	ASSKGRQGISYEQY
TRBV7-2	TRBJ2-3	ASSLVGSSGGLITLTDTQY